This T cell receptor (beta chain) was captured by sequencing in a study of cytomegalovirus exposure and HLA in healthy donors. At the level of the study: Of several hundred genotyped donors, approximately 84% clustered with self-reported Caucasian donors. Study-level points and caveats: The authors listed 164 TCR beta chains as cytomegalovirus-associated. In a later analysis, HLA-associated beta chains showed higher expansion and lower generation probabilities than comparable chains. Follow-up analysis later connected one missense variant in DCLRE1C with trimming of TCR beta V- and J-genes.

Researchers ran the PCR with 60 Vbeta and 13 Jbeta primers. The table came from immunoSEQ multiplex PCR; TCRdb's copy has only in-frame clones and leaves some out. The top ten hold under 3% of the sample, which has over 80,000 clones, approximately 72% seen once. This CDR3 has 15 amino acids. Germline V gene lookup returns CDR1 PRHDT and CDR2 FYEKMQ (reference sequence). V lost 8 bases and J 3 bases, leaving 20 bases between the germline ends. Concerning this clone itself: Its antigen is not identified.

The sequence was obtained from a female donor in good health and CMV-seropositive. The chain recombines TRBV13 with TRBJ2-7; D perhaps matches TRBD1 (6 bases). Specimen: PBMCs. The CDR3: CASGTSGALGYEQYF. In nucleotides, the CDR3 is TGTGCCAGCGGTACCTCAGGGGCCCTAGGCTACGAGCAGTACTTC.